This passage covers 18 T cell receptor beta chains from one sample sequenced in a study of PD-L1 blockade in urothelial cancer. Using immunoSEQ multiplex PCR, the repertoire was profiled, and TCRdb retains in-frame clones only, with some absent. The sample lists 40,000 to 45,000 clones; about 90% were seen once. Time point of the sample: peripheral blood 6 weeks after treatment start. Sequenced here: PBMCs, sampled around atezolizumab (anti-PD-L1) treatment. The source is a man between 65 and 85 years old with urothelial cancer.

The genes are TRBV27 and TRBJ2-5; TRBD2 is a possible D gene (5 bases). Germline V gene lookup returns CDR1 MNHEY and CDR2 SMNVEV (reference sequence). The CDR3 sequence is 15 residues long. V gave up 6 bases and J gave up 1 base, with 15 bases separating them. CDR3 nucleotides: TGTGCCAGCAGCGACGTTGGACTTCGCCAAGAGACCCAGTACTTC. Amino acids: CASSDVGLRQETQYF.

This chain uses TRBV21-1 with TRBJ1-1. TRBV21-1 is labeled a pseudogene. The CDR3 length is 15 residues. Here the CDR3 DNA reads TGTGCCAGCAGCAAAGGGAGGCTCAGGAACACTGAAGCTTTCTTT. Translated, it gives CASSKGRLRNTEAFF.

The gene calls are TRBV30 and TRBJ1-5, with D tentatively TRBD1 (5 bases). Germline lookup yields CDR1 GTSNPN and CDR2 SVGIG (reference sequence). Trimming left V 1 base short and J 0 bases short, with 10 bases between. This CDR3 region has 15 residues. The CDR3: CAWSDRIYSNQPQHF. DNA of the CDR3: TGTGCCTGGAGTGACAGGATTTATAGCAATCAGCCCCAGCATTTT.

V usage is TRBV9 and J usage is TRBJ2-3; a weak D match, TRBD2 (6 bases). V gave up 4 bases and J gave up 1 base, with 13 bases separating them. The CDR3 loop spans 15 amino acids. Looked up from germline, CDR1 is SGDLS and CDR2 is YYNGEE. CDR3 region: CASSFGSLGTDTQYF. As DNA, the CDR3 is TGTGCCAGCAGCTTCGGGAGTTTGGGCACAGATACGCAGTATTTT.

The chain uses TRBV7-9 and TRBJ2-1; 10 bases map to TRBD1. This CDR3 has 16 amino acids. CDR1 SEHNR and CDR2 FQNEAQ come from the germline V gene (reference sequence). With V trimmed by 2 bases and J by 6 bases, 7 bases remained unmatched. The DNA of the CDR3 is TGTGCCAGCAGCTTAAGCTGGACAGGGGGAACCAATGAGCAGTTCTTC. Translated, it gives CASSLSWTGGTNEQFF.

The rearrangement links TRBV28 to TRBJ2-4; D ambiguous. CDR3 length: 13 amino acids. Trimming stripped 3 bases from V and 7 bases from J, with 10 bases between. Germline V gene lookup returns CDR1 MDHEN and CDR2 SYDVKM. This CDR3 is CASSFTRSNIQYF. CDR3 in DNA: TGTGCCAGCAGTTTCACAAGATCGAACATTCAGTACTTC.

This chain connects TRBV28 to TRBJ2-5; 11 bases are shared with TRBD2. The CDR3 loop spans 15 amino acids. Trimming removed 6 bases from V and 5 bases from J; junction bases left unmatched: 8. Looked up from germline, CDR1 is MDHEN and CDR2 is SYDVKM. The CDR3 nucleotides read TGTGCCAGCAGCCAACTAGCGGGAGTTTCGGAGACCCAGTACTTC. Its protein product is CASSQLAGVSETQYF.

The rearrangement links TRBV5-1 to TRBJ2-7; D gene unclear. Trimming removed 0 bases from V and 0 bases from J, with 7 bases in between. The CDR3 length is 14 residues. Germline CDR1 is SGHRS and CDR2 is YFSETQ. CDR3 in amino acids: CASSLGSSSYEQYF. CDR3 coding DNA: TGCGCCAGCAGCTTGGGGAGTAGCTCCTACGAGCAGTACTTC.

The gene calls are TRBV19 and TRBJ2-6; 10 bases map to TRBD2. This CDR3 has 15 residues. Unmatched junction bases numbered 4, after V lost 11 bases and J lost 0 bases. Per germline, CDR1 LNHDA and CDR2 SQIVND (reference sequence). The CDR3 loop reads CASGTSASGANVLTF. The CDR3 DNA is TGTGCCTCCGGGACTAGCGCCTCTGGGGCCAACGTCCTGACTTTC. Supplemented by reference TRBV19 and TRBJ2-6, the full variable domain reads DGGITQSPKYLFRKEGQNVTLSCEQNLNHDAMYWYRQDPGQGLRLIYYSQIVNDFQKGDIAEGYSVSREKKESFPLTVTSAQKNPTAFYLCASGTSASGANVLTFGAGSRLTVL.

The chain recombines TRBV7-3 with TRBJ2-2, with 12 nucleotides matching TRBD2. Trimming at V came to 5 bases and at J to 5 bases, leaving 6 bases not matched to a gene. The CDR3 is 16 residues long. Germline loops: CDR1 SGHTA, CDR2 FQGTGA. In nucleotides, the CDR3 is TGTGCCAGCAGCCCCTCTAGCGGGAGGGGAACCGGGGAGCTGTTTTTT. Amino acids: CASSPSSGRGTGELFF.

A single count supports this clone. The V and J genes are TRBV16 and TRBJ2-7; 13 bases agree with TRBD2. The V gene's germline CDR1 is KGHSY and CDR2 FQNENV. V lost 2 bases and J lost 3; bases outside the gene matches: 16. The CDR3 has 20 amino acids. The CDR3 is CASSQIPGLAGPVAGYEQYF. CDR3 DNA sequence: TGTGCCAGCAGCCAAATCCCGGGACTAGCGGGACCCGTTGCCGGCTACGAGCAGTACTTC.

This clone has a single count. V is TRBV11-2 and J is TRBJ2-7; 9 nucleotides line up with TRBD1. Germline V gives CDR1 SGHAT, CDR2 FQNNGV. With 5 bases clipped from V and 0 bases from J, the junction kept 5 bases outside the gene matches. The CDR3 length is 15 residues. The CDR3 loop is CASSVGTGSSYEQYF. In DNA, the CDR3 is TGTGCCAGCAGCGTTGGGACAGGGAGCTCCTACGAGCAGTACTTC.

The V and J genes are TRBV7-9 and TRBJ1-1; 7 bases are shared with TRBD1. Per the germline V gene, CDR1 is SEHNR and CDR2 is FQNEAQ (reference sequence). The CDR3 runs to 14 residues. With 5 bases clipped from V and 9 bases from J, the junction kept 12 bases outside the gene matches. CDR3 in DNA: TGTGCCAGCAGCCCAGACAGGGACGCCCGGAAAGCTTTCTTT. This sequence encodes CASSPDRDARKAFF.

This sequence joins TRBV5-1 and TRBJ2-7; 13 bases are a match to TRBD2. Germline lookup yields CDR1 SGHRS and CDR2 YFSETQ. The length of the CDR3 is 15 residues. Trimming cost V 4 bases and J 6 bases; bases outside gene matches: 7. In DNA, the CDR3 is TGCGCCAGCAGCGGAGGGACTAGCGGGATTGGCGAGCAGTACTTC. Encoded protein: CASSGGTSGIGEQYF.

This clone was counted only a few times. The gene calls are TRBV27 and TRBJ2-7; D is perhaps TRBD1 (6 bases). CDR1 is MNHEY, CDR2 SMNVEV, per germline (reference sequence). V gave up 6 bases and J gave up 2 bases, with 20 bases separating them. This CDR3 is 16 amino acids long. CDR3 in amino acids: CASSAGQLYYPYEQYF. The CDR3 nucleotides read TGTGCCAGCAGCGCAGGACAGCTATATTACCCCTACGAGCAGTACTTC.

The CDR3 spells CASSRTGGIYEQYF. The CDR3 DNA follows: TGTGCCAGCAGCCGGACAGGCGGAATCTACGAGCAGTACTTC. V usage is TRBV5-5 and J usage is TRBJ2-7; TRBD1 matches 7 bases. This CDR3 is built from 14 residues. Germline CDR1 and CDR2: SGHKS and YYEKEE (reference sequence). The V segment lost 4 bases and the J segment 3 bases; nucleotides outside the gene matches: 7. The whole variable domain, filled in from reference TRBV5-5 and TRBJ2-7, reads DAGVTQSPTHLIKTRGQQVTLRCSPISGHKSVSWYQQVLGQGPQFIFQYYEKEERGRGNFPDRFSARQFPNYSSELNVNALLLGDSALYLCASSRTGGIYEQYFGPGTRLTVT.

The chain uses TRBV5-1 and TRBJ2-5; D is uncertain. Germline CDR1 is SGHRS and CDR2 is YFSETQ. Trimming cost V 6 bases and J 3 bases, with 21 bases left between them. The CDR3 has 16 residues. The DNA for the CDR3 is TGCGCCAGCACCAATAACCCGGTCGGCGGAAAAGAGACCCAGTACTTC. It is translated as CASTNNPVGGKETQYF.

This clone was detected only once. The V call is TRBV6-6, the J call TRBJ2-2, with TRBD2 matching over 7 bases. The CDR3 is 14 amino acids. Germline CDR1 MNHNY, CDR2 SVGAGI (reference sequence). V lost 7 bases to trimming and J lost 4 bases; unmatched junction nucleotides: 6. CDR3 sequence reads: CASNVGGATGELFF. CDR3 nucleotide sequence: TGTGCCAGCAACGTGGGAGGGGCCACCGGGGAGCTGTTTTTT.